Presented here are 30 T cell receptor beta chains from one specimen sequenced in a study of Ad26.COV2.S vaccination and SARS-CoV-2 variants. The method was immunoSEQ multiplex PCR; TCRdb's version includes in-frame clones alone and lacks a portion of them. The sample yields 400,000 or so clones, about nine tenths seen once. As to treatment: some 20 received Ad26.COV2.S at low or high dose, single or two shots; about 5 received placebo; per-sample allocation not given. Sample collection was performed on day 63 after the first vaccine or placebo injection. This sample comprised peripheral blood, obtained in a trial of Ad26.COV2.S vaccine versus placebo. The receptors originated from a person aged 18 to 65 who received the Ad26.COV2.S COVID-19 vaccine or a placebo.

The rearrangement links TRBV5-4 to TRBJ2-3; no reliable D call. Trimming removed 0 bases from V and 3 bases from J, with 11 bases in between. Germline values: CDR1 SGHNT, CDR2 YYREEE (reference sequence). CDR3 size: 15 residues. Here the CDR3 reads CASSLVGKGTDTQYF. The CDR3 nucleotides read TGTGCCAGCAGCTTGGTCGGCAAAGGGACAGATACGCAGTATTTT.

The chain recombines TRBV24-1 with TRBJ1-5; weak D call: TRBD1 (5 bases). Germline V gene lookup returns CDR1 KGHDR and CDR2 SFDVKD. Between the trimmed V and J ends, which lost 3 bases and 7 bases, there was a span of 12 bases. The CDR3 runs 14 residues. CDR3 coding DNA: TGTGCCACCAGTGATGCCGGGCGGGGGCAGCCCCAGCATTTT. It is translated as CATSDAGRGQPQHF.

The chain combines TRBV12-3 or TRBV12-4 with TRBJ2-3; possible D gene TRBD2, 6 bases. The CDR3 has 11 amino acids. Between the trimmed V and J ends, which lost 5 bases and 10 bases, there was a span of 10 bases. CDR3 region: CASSPGGPQYF. In DNA, the CDR3 is TGTGCCAGCAGTCCCGGGGGACCGCAGTATTTT.

The chain uses TRBV6-1 and TRBJ2-7, with unresolved D. Germline V gene lookup returns CDR1 MNHNS and CDR2 SASEGT. The ends were cut back, 1 base at V and 7 bases at J, with 11 bases in the middle. This CDR3 contains 13 residues. The CDR3 sequence is CASSEGRVWEQYF. Here the CDR3 DNA reads TGTGCCAGCAGTGAAGGAAGGGTATGGGAGCAGTACTTC.

The chain uses TRBV18 and TRBJ1-1; no clear D. Germline loops: CDR1 KGHSH, CDR2 LQKENI. Trimming shortened V by 4 bases and J by 2 bases, and 5 bases separated the two germline ends. CDR3 length: 12 residues. CDR3 in DNA: TGTGCCAGCTCACTCGTTAACACTGAAGCTTTCTTT. Amino acid sequence: CASSLVNTEAFF.

The chain couples TRBV5-1 to TRBJ2-2; possibly TRBD1 for D (6 bases). The V end was cut by 0 bases, the J end by 1 base, with 16 bases between. CDR1 is SGHRS and CDR2 is YFSETQ in the germline V gene. CDR3 length: 18 residues. CDR3 sequence (DNA): TGCGCCAGCAGCTTGGCCGGTGGTGGACAGCAGAACACCGGGGAGCTGTTTTTT. Protein product: CASSLAGGGQQNTGELFF.

This rearrangement joins TRBV5-1 to TRBJ2-7; D is perhaps TRBD2 (5 bases). The CDR3 totals 15 residues. Germline V gives CDR1 SGHRS, CDR2 YFSETQ. V was trimmed by 1 base and J by 6 bases, leaving 17 bases between them. The CDR3 nucleotides are TGCGCCAGCAGCTTGCTTAGTCCCGCTCGGGGCGAGCAGTACTTC. The encoded protein is CASSLLSPARGEQYF.

This clone occurred once. The chain carries TRBV14 and TRBJ2-3; either TRBD1 or TRBD2 may supply D (6 bases each). Deletions cut 6 bases from V and 2 bases from J, with 12 bases between. Germline V gene data show CDR1 as SGHDN and CDR2 as FVKESK. The length of the CDR3 is 14 residues. CDR3 residues: CASRRGGTTDTQYF. The CDR3 coding sequence is TGTGCCAGCAGAAGAGGGGGGACCACAGATACGCAGTATTTT. Complete variable domain (other parts from reference TRBV14 and TRBJ2-3): EAGVTQFPSHSVIEKGQTVTLRCDPISGHDNLYWYRRVMGKEIKFLLHFVKESKQDESGMPNNRFLAERTGGTYSTLKVQPAELEDSGVYFCASRRGGTTDTQYFGPGTRLTVL.

The chain employs TRBV6-2 or TRBV6-3 and TRBJ1-2; TRBD1 matches 8 bases. Germline-derived CDR1 and CDR2 are MNHEY and SVGEGT. There are 13 residues in the CDR3. V lost 6 bases and J lost 3; bases outside the gene matches: 3. The chain's CDR3 is CASSQDRDYGYTF. The CDR3 bases are TGTGCCAGCAGCCAGGACAGGGACTATGGCTACACCTTC.

The chain joins TRBV9 to TRBJ1-6; 7 bases agree with TRBD1. The ends lost 4 bases at V and 7 bases at J; junction bases unmatched: 8. The CDR3 runs to 15 residues. The V gene's germline CDR1 is SGDLS and CDR2 YYNGEE. Here the CDR3 DNA reads TGTGCCAGCAGCCCAGGGGGGGGGTGGAATTCACCCCTCCACTTT. Protein: CASSPGGGWNSPLHF.

Comment on this clone: The identical CDR3 is also encoded by other nucleotide sequences in the sample. V and J are TRBV27 and TRBJ2-5; 7 positions agree with TRBD2. V lost 2 bases and J lost 4; bases outside the gene matches: 1. This CDR3 region has 13 residues. Germline CDR1 reads MNHEY; CDR2 reads SMNVEV (reference sequence). Here the CDR3 reads CASSLREGETQYF. CDR3 nucleotides: TGTGCCAGCAGTTTAAGGGAGGGAGAGACCCAGTACTTC.

CDR3 sequence (DNA): TGTGCCAGCAGCCCCGACGGGACGAGGGCAACTAACTATGGCTACACCTTC. This sequence encodes CASSPDGTRATNYGYTF. The rearrangement joins TRBV7-2 to TRBJ1-2, with D possibly being TRBD1 (5 bases). This CDR3 contains 17 residues. Germline values: CDR1 SGHTA, CDR2 FQGNSA. Trimming cost V 5 bases and J 0 bases, with 19 bases left between them.

This clone was recorded only once. The CDR3 DNA sequence: TGCGCCAGCAGCTTGGTCGCGGGGAGGGGAAACACCATATATTTT. Protein sequence: CASSLVAGRGNTIYF. The gene calls are TRBV5-1 and TRBJ1-3, with unresolved D. Germline V gene lookup returns CDR1 SGHRS and CDR2 YFSETQ. V was shortened by 0 bases and J by 4 bases, with 11 bases between the two germline ends. CDR3 length: 15 residues.

The chain combines TRBV5-4 with TRBJ1-2, with D tentatively TRBD1 (5 bases). This CDR3 spans 13 amino acids. V shed 1 base and J shed 7 bases, with 11 bases lying between them. Germline values: CDR1 SGHNT, CDR2 YYREEE (reference sequence). CDR3 coding DNA: TGTGCCAGCAGCTTGATGGGGGGGTCTGGCTACACCTTC. Amino acid sequence: CASSLMGGSGYTF.

The chain couples TRBV15 to TRBJ2-5; a weak D match, TRBD1 (6 bases). The germline V gene has CDR1 LNHNV and CDR2 YYDKDF (reference sequence). The length of the CDR3 is 15 residues. The V end lost 0 bases, the J end lost 4 bases, and 12 bases lay between the germline ends. For the CDR3, the DNA is TGTGCCACCAGCAGAGATGTTAACAGGGCAGAGACCCAGTACTTC. Translation: CATSRDVNRAETQYF.

The V and J genes are TRBV4-1 and TRBJ1-2; weak D call: TRBD1 (5 bases). CDR1 and CDR2 (germline): MGHRA, YSYEKL. V was clipped by 4 bases and J by 5 bases, with 17 bases between them. The CDR3 loop spans 15 amino acids. The CDR3 protein is CASSPQVGVRYGYTF. CDR3 DNA sequence: TGCGCCAGCAGCCCCCAAGTAGGGGTGAGGTATGGCTACACCTTC.

The chain joins TRBV23-1 to TRBJ2-7; D not resolved. TRBV23-1 is sorted into the ORF group, with uncertain function. V was pared by 2 bases and J by 2 bases, with 10 bases between. This CDR3 is built from 14 residues. CDR3 in amino acids: CASSQETCPYEQYF. For the CDR3, the DNA is TGCGCCAGCAGTCAAGAGACATGCCCCTACGAGCAGTACTTC.

V usage is TRBV4-1 and J usage is TRBJ2-7; 11 positions match TRBD1. After removal of 3 bases from V and 3 bases from J, the junction contained 4 bases not matched to a gene. The CDR3 contains 15 residues. From germline, CDR1 is MGHRA and CDR2 YSYEKL. CDR3: CASSQYGTGGYEQYF. As DNA, the CDR3 is TGCGCCAGCAGCCAGTACGGGACAGGGGGCTACGAGCAGTACTTC.

V gene TRBV9 combines with J gene TRBJ2-2; no clear D. CDR3 length equals 14 residues. V was shortened by 0 bases and J by 3 bases, with 6 bases between the two germline ends. Germline CDR1 SGDLS, CDR2 YYNGEE. CDR3 coding DNA: TGTGCCAGCAGCGTAGGAGTGGACACCGGGGAGCTGTTTTTT. Translation gives CASSVGVDTGELFF.

Worth noting for this clone: The identical CDR3 is also encoded by other nucleotide sequences in the sample. V and J are TRBV15 and TRBJ2-2; TRBD2 might be the D (6 bases). Germline loops: CDR1 LNHNV, CDR2 YYDKDF (reference sequence). V was clipped by 0 bases and J by 1 base, with 9 bases between them. This CDR3 has 16 amino acids. This CDR3 is CATSRDLGGNTGELFF. CDR3 in DNA: TGTGCCACCAGCAGAGATCTGGGGGGGAACACCGGGGAGCTGTTTTTT. The full variable domain, its missing parts supplied by reference TRBV15 and TRBJ2-2, is DAMVIQNPRYQVTQFGKPVTLSCSQTLNHNVMYWYQQKSSQAPKLLFHYYDKDFNNEADTPDNFQSRRPNTSFCFLDIRSPGLGDTAMYLCATSRDLGGNTGELFFGEGSRLTVL.

This chain joins TRBV5-1 and TRBJ1-1, with D tentatively TRBD1 (5 bases). The CDR3 is 15 amino acids. The germline V and J ends were trimmed by 2 bases and 0 bases, with 11 bases remaining between them. Germline CDR1 reads SGHRS; CDR2 reads YFSETQ. The CDR3 reads CASSFTGTVNTEAFF. The CDR3 nucleotides are TGCGCCAGCAGCTTCACTGGGACGGTGAACACTGAAGCTTTCTTT.

The chain couples TRBV30 to TRBJ2-5, with no clear D. The CDR3 is 13 amino acids. V was pared by 4 bases and J by 2 bases, with 11 bases between. CDR1 GTSNPN and CDR2 SVGIG come from the germline V gene (reference sequence). The CDR3 loop is CAWNRQEQETQYF. The CDR3, as DNA: TGTGCCTGGAATAGGCAGGAACAAGAGACCCAGTACTTC.

The CDR3, as DNA: TGTGCCAGCAAACCAGACCATACAAACTATGGCTACACCTTC. Translated: CASKPDHTNYGYTF. The rearrangement uses TRBV6-5 and TRBJ1-2; D unclear. Germline loops: CDR1 MNHEY, CDR2 SVGAGI. The CDR3 has 14 amino acids. V was pared by 7 bases and J by 2 bases, with 14 bases between.

The chain links TRBV7-9 to TRBJ1-1; D uncertain. V was cut by 1 base and J by 1 base, with 4 bases left in between. Germline V gene lookup returns CDR1 SEHNR and CDR2 FQNEAQ (reference sequence). The CDR3 sequence is 13 residues long. The CDR3 coding sequence is TGTGCCAGCAGCTTAGGTACGAACACTGAAGCTTTCTTT. Its protein product is CASSLGTNTEAFF.

The chain combines TRBV10-2 with TRBJ1-1, with TRBD1 matching 9 bases. The CDR3 runs 14 residues. CDR1 WSHSY and CDR2 SAAADI come from the germline V gene. The V and J ends lost 6 bases and 6 bases, in that order; junction bases with no gene match: 8. CDR3 protein: CASRRGQGRSEAFF. CDR3 DNA sequence: TGCGCCAGCAGGAGAGGACAGGGGAGATCTGAAGCTTTCTTT.

The gene calls are TRBV7-5 and TRBJ1-5; TRBD1 is the table's D call, not checked against the DNA. TRBV7-5 is listed as a pseudogene. The CDR3 covers 21 residues. CDR3 residues: CVRSTWSGAGQGCMGNQPQHF. For the CDR3, the DNA is TGTGTCAGAAGCACCTGGAGCGGGGCGGGACAGGGGTGTATGGGCAATCAGCCCCAGCATTTT.

The genes are TRBV10-3 and TRBJ1-5; D perhaps matches TRBD1 (5 bases). Trimming took 2 bases from V and 0 from J, leaving 11 bases between them. This CDR3 is built from 16 residues. In germline, CDR1 is ENHRY, CDR2 SYGVKD. The CDR3 loop is CAISELGADSNQPQHF. The CDR3, as DNA: TGTGCCATCAGTGAGCTAGGGGCCGATAGCAATCAGCCCCAGCATTTT.

V gene TRBV18 combines with J gene TRBJ1-1; D uncertain. V gave up 4 bases and J gave up 4 bases, with 10 bases separating them. Per the germline V gene, CDR1 is KGHSH and CDR2 is LQKENI. The CDR3 sequence is 13 residues long. CDR3 sequence (DNA): TGTGCCAGCTCACTGGACCTGGGCACTGAAGCTTTCTTT. It specifies CASSLDLGTEAFF.

The chain links TRBV5-1 to TRBJ2-3, with TRBD1 identical over 8 bases. CDR1 is SGHRS and CDR2 is YFSETQ in the germline V gene. This CDR3 has 17 amino acids. The V and J ends lost 3 bases and 2 bases, in that order; junction bases with no gene match: 11. The CDR3 bases are TGCGCCAGCAGCTCCACTACAGGGGGAGCAATCACAGATACGCAGTATTTT. Residues: CASSSTTGGAITDTQYF. The full variable domain, its missing parts supplied by reference TRBV5-1 and TRBJ2-3, is KAGVTQTPRYLIKTRGQQVTLSCSPISGHRSVSWYQQTPGQGLQFLFEYFSETQRNKGNFPGRFSGRQFSNSRSEMNVSTLELGDSALYLCASSSTTGGAITDTQYFGPGTRLTVL.

As concerns this clone: Distinct nucleotide sequences in the sample also encode this CDR3. The J gene is TRBJ2-3, the V gene TRBV4-3, with D possibly called TRBD1 or TRBD2 (5 bases each). Between the trimmed V and J ends, which lost 4 bases and 4 bases, there was a span of 12 bases. The CDR3 is 14 residues long. Germline lookup yields CDR1 LGHNA and CDR2 YSLEER. CDR3 protein: CASSLNRGADTQYF. The CDR3 DNA is TGCGCCAGCAGCCTCAATAGAGGGGCAGATACGCAGTATTTT.